The 8 T cell receptor beta chains presented below share a single source sample, sequenced in a study of identical twins. TCRdb processed the 5' RACE reads anew with MiXCR; each CDR3 protein has one entry. The sample lists some 900,000 distinct CDR3 sequences, around an eighth occurring once. In addition, the sample was reused for a study of yellow fever vaccine responses in identical twins.

The sample comprised PBMCs. These receptors came from a woman aged 18 to 35 in good health.

There are many counts of this clonotype. The V and J genes are TRBV25-1 and TRBJ1-2; D uncertain. CDR1 is MGHDK and CDR2 is SYGVNS in the germline V gene. With 3 bases removed from V and 5 bases from J, the gap between germline ends came to 10 bases. The CDR3 has 13 residues. The CDR3 region is CASSDRTSYGYTF. The CDR3 DNA follows: TGTGCCAGCAGTGATAGGACGTCGTATGGCTACACCTTC.

The rearrangement uses TRBV20-1 and TRBJ2-7; 7 positions agree with TRBD1. The germline CDR1 and CDR2 sequences are DFQATT and SNEGSKA (reference sequence). The CDR3 is made up of 14 amino acids. V was pared by 6 bases and J by 3 bases, with 11 bases of the junction left unmatched. This CDR3 is CSAQEGTASYEQYV. DNA of the CDR3: TGCAGTGCCCAAGAGGGGACAGCAAGCTACGAGCAGTACGTC.

The chain recombines TRBV5-1 with TRBJ2-2; D uncertain. Germline V gene lookup returns CDR1 SGHRS and CDR2 YFSETQ. This CDR3 has 12 residues. Trimming took 0 bases from V and 7 from J, leaving 4 bases between them. The DNA for the CDR3 is TGCGCCAGCAGCTTGGAGATCGGGGAGCTGTTTTTT. Its translation: CASSLEIGELFF.

The sample holds a few counts of this clonotype. The rearrangement joins TRBV7-6 to TRBJ2-7; 13 nucleotides match TRBD2. Losses at the gene ends were 5 bases for V and 3 bases for J; bases not matched to a gene: 4. Germline V gives CDR1 SGHVS, CDR2 FNYEAQ. This CDR3 spans 15 amino acids. For the CDR3, the DNA is TGTGCCAGCAGCCCTGGGACTAGCGGGGACTACGAGCAGTACTTC. It yields the protein CASSPGTSGDYEQYF. Drawing the rest from reference TRBV7-6 and TRBJ2-7, the complete variable domain is GAGVSQSPRYKVTKRGQDVALRCDPISGHVSLYWYRQALGQGPEFLTYFNYEAQQDKSGLPNDRFSAERPEGSISTLTIQRTEQRDSAMYRCASSPGTSGDYEQYFGPGTRLTVT.

This clonotype was detected a few times. The J gene is TRBJ2-7, the V gene TRBV27; 10 positions agree with TRBD2. The CDR3 totals 14 residues. CDR1 and CDR2 (germline): MNHEY, SMNVEV (reference sequence). The V gene end was trimmed by 3 bases and the J gene end by 4 bases; junction bases not matched to a gene: 3. CDR3 residues: CASSFLAGEYEQYF. CDR3 sequence (DNA): TGTGCCAGCAGTTTTCTAGCGGGAGAGTACGAGCAGTACTTC.

At least ten counts were recorded for this clonotype. The rearrangement joins TRBV7-7 to TRBJ2-3, with D possibly TRBD2 on 5 matching bases. V was pared by 3 bases and J by 1 base, with 5 bases between. The CDR3 contains 13 residues. The germline gives CDR1 SSHAT, CDR2 FNYEAQ (reference sequence). This CDR3 reads CASSFGGTDTQYF. The CDR3 DNA sequence: TGTGCCAGCAGCTTCGGGGGCACAGATACGCAGTATTTT.

The chain combines TRBV7-9 with TRBJ2-7; D not resolved. In germline, CDR1 is SEHNR, CDR2 FQNEAQ (reference sequence). CDR3 size: 15 residues. Trimming took 5 bases from V and 6 from J, leaving 20 bases between them. This CDR3 is CASSPAFVGYAEQYF. DNA of the CDR3: TGTGCCAGCAGCCCCGCGTTTGTAGGGTACGCCGAGCAGTACTTC.

This clonotype was seen a handful of times. V gene TRBV7-9 combines with J gene TRBJ2-3; maybe TRBD2 (6 bases). Germline CDR1 SEHNR, CDR2 FQNEAQ (reference sequence). Deletions cut 5 bases from V and 1 base from J, with 16 bases between. The CDR3 contains 16 residues. The CDR3 bases are TGTGCCAGCAGCCCCTCAGGAGGGGTGGGCACAGATACGCAGTATTTT. Translating gives CASSPSGGVGTDTQYF.